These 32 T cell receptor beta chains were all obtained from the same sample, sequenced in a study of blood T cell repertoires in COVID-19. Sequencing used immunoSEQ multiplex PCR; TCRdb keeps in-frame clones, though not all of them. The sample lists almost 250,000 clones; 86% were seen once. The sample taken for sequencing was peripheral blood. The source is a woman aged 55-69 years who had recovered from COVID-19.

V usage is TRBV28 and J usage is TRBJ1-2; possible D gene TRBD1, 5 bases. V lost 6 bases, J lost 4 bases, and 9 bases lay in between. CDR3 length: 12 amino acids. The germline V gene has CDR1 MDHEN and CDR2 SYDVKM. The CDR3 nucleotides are TGTGCCAGCAGGGGGCGAGGCTATGGCTACACCTTC. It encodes CASRGRGYGYTF.

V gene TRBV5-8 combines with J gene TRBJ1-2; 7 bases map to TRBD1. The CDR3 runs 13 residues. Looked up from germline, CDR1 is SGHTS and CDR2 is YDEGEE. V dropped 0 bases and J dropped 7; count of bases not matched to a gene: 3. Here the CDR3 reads CASSLAGGFGYTF. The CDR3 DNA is TGTGCCAGCAGCTTGGCAGGGGGATTTGGCTACACCTTC. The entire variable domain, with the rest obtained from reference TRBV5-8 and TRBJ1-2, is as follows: EAGVTQSPTHLIKTRGQQATLRCSPISGHTSVYWYQQALGLGLQFLLWYDEGEERNRGNFPPRFSGRQFPNYSSELNVNALELEDSALYLCASSLAGGFGYTFGSGTRLTVV.

DNA of the CDR3: TGTGCCAGCGTTAAAACCGGGACAGGGGGCATTACCTACTATGGCTACACCTTC. This encodes CASVKTGTGGITYYGYTF. This chain uses TRBV28 with TRBJ1-2; TRBD1 aligns across 12 bases. Germline V gene data show CDR1 as MDHEN and CDR2 as SYDVKM. The CDR3 has 18 amino acids. V shed 8 bases and J 3 bases; nucleotides not matched to a gene: 16.

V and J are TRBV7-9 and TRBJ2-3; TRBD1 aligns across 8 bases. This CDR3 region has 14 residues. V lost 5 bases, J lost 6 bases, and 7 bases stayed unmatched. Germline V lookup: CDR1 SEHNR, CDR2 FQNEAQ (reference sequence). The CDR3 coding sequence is TGTGCCAGCAGCCGGCGGACAGGGCGGGATACGCAGTATTTT. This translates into CASSRRTGRDTQYF.

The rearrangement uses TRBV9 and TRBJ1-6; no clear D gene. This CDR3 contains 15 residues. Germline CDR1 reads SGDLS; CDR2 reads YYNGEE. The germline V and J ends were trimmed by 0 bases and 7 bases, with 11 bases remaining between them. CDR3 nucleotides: TGTGCCAGCAGCGTAGCGCCAGCGGCAAATTCACCCCTCCACTTT. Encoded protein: CASSVAPAANSPLHF.

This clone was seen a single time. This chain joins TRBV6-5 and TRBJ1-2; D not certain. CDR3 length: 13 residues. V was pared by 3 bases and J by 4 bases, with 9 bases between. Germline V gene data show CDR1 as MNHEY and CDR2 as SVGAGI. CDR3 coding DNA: TGTGCCAGCAGTTATGGTATCGGCTATGGCTACACCTTC. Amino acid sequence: CASSYGIGYGYTF.

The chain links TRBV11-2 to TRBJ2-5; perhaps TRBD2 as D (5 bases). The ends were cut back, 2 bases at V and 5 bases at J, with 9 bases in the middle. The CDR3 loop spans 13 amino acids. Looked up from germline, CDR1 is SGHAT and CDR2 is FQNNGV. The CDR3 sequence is CASSLSRGETQYF. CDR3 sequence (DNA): TGTGCCAGCAGCTTAAGCCGAGGGGAGACCCAGTACTTC. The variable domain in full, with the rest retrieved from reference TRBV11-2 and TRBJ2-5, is EAGVAQSPRYKIIEKRQSVAFWCNPISGHATLYWYQQILGQGPKLLIQFQNNGVVDDSQLPKDRFSAERLKGVDSTLKIQPAKLEDSAVYLCASSLSRGETQYFGPGTRLLVL.

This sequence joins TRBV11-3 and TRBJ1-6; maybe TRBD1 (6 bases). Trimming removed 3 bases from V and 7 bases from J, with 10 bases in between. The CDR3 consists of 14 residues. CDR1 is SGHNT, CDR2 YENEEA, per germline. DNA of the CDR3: TGTGCCAGCAGCTTGGGACACAAGAATTCACCCCTCCACTTT. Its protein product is CASSLGHKNSPLHF.

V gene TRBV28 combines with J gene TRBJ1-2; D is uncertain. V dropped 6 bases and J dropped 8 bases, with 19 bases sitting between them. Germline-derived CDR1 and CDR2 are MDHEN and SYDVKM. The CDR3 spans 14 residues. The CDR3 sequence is CASRISFAHEGYTF. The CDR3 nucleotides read TGTGCCAGCAGGATTTCCTTCGCCCATGAGGGCTACACCTTC.

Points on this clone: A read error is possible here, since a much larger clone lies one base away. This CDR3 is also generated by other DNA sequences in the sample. DNA of the CDR3: TGTGCCAGCAGCGCAGGAGGGAACACTGAAGCTTTCTTT. Translated: CASSAGGNTEAFF. The J gene is TRBJ1-1, the V gene TRBV7-6; D call uncertain. The length of the CDR3 is 13 residues. Germline V gene lookup returns CDR1 SGHVS and CDR2 FNYEAQ. Trimming pared 5 bases from V and 1 base from J, leaving 8 bases between.

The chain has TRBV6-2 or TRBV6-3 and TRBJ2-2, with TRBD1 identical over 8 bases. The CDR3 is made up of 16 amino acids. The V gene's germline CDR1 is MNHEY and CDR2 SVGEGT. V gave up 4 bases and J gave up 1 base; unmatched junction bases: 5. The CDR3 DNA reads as TGTGCCAGCAGTTCAGGACAGGGCCGGAACACCGGGGAGCTGTTTTTT. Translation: CASSSGQGRNTGELFF.

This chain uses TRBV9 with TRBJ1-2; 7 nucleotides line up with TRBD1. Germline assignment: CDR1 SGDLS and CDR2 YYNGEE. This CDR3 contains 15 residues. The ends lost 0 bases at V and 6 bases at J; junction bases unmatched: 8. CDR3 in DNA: TGTGCCAGCAGCGTAGACCAACAGGGGACGAATGGCTACACCTTC. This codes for CASSVDQQGTNGYTF.

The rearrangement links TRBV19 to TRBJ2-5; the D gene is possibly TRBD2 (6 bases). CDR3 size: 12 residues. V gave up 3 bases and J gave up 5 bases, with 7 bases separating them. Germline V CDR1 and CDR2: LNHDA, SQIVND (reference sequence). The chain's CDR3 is CASSMSGETQYF. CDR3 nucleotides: TGTGCCAGTAGTATGAGCGGGGAGACCCAGTACTTC.

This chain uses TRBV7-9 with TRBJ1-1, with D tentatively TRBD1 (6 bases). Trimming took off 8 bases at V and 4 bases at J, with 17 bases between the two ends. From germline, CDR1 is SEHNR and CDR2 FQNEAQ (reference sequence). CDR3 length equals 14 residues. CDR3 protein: CASRQSGGATEAFF. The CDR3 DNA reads TGTGCCAGCCGCCAATCCGGGGGGGCCACTGAAGCTTTCTTT.

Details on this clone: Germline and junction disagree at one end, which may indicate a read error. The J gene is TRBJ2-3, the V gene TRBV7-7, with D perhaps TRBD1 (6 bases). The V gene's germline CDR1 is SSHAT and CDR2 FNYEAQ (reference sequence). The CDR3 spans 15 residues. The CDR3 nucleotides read TGTGCTAGCAGCTTAGCCAGGGGAGGCACAGATACGCAGTATTTT. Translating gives CASSLARGGTDTQYF.

This CDR3 reads CASSLVSGTADTQYF. The CDR3 bases are TGTGCCAGCAGCTTAGTATCTGGCACCGCAGATACGCAGTATTTT. J is TRBJ2-3 and V is TRBV5-4; D remains unclear. The CDR3 contains 15 residues. Trimming stripped 2 bases from V and 4 bases from J, with 14 bases between. The germline V gene has CDR1 SGHNT and CDR2 YYREEE (reference sequence).

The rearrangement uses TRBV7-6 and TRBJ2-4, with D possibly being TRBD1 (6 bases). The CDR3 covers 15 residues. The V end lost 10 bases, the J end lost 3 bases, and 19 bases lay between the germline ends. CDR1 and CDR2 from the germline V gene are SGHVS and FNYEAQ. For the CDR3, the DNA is TGTGCCACACAGGGAATAGGGTTAGTCAAAAACATTCAGTACTTC. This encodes CATQGIGLVKNIQYF.

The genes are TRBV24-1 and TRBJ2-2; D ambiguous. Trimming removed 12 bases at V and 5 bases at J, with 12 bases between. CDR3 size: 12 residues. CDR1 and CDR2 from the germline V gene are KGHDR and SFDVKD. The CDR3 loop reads CASTADTGELFF. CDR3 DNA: TGTGCCTCAACGGCGGATACCGGGGAGCTGTTTTTT.

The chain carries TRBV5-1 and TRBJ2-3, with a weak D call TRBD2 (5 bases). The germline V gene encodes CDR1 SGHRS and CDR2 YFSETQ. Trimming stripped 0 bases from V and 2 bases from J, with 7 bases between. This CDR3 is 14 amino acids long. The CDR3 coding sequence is TGCGCCAGCAGCTTGGTCGGGGTCACAGATACGCAGTATTTT. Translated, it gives CASSLVGVTDTQYF.

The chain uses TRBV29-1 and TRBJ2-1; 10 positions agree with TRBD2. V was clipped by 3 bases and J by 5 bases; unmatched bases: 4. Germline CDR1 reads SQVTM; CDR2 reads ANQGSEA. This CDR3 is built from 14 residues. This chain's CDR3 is CSVDGTSADNEQFF. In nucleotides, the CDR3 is TGCAGCGTTGACGGGACTAGCGCAGACAATGAGCAGTTCTTC.

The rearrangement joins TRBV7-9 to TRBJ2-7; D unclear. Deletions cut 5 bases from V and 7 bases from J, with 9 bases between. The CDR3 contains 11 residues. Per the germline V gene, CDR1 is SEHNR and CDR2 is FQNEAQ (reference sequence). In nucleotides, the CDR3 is TGTGCCAGCAGCAACCCCGGGGAGCAGTACTTC. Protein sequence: CASSNPGEQYF.

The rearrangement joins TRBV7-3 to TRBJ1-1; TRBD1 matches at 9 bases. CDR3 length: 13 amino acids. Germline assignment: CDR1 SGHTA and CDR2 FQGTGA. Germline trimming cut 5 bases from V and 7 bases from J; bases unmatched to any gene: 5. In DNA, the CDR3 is TGTGCCAGCAGCGGTGGGGGACAGGGTGAAGCTTTCTTT. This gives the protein CASSGGGQGEAFF.

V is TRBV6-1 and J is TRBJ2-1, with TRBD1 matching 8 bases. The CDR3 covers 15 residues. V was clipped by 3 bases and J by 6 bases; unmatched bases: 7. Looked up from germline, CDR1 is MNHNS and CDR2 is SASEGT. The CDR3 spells CASSEFGQGFNEQFF. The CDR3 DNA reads TGTGCCAGCAGTGAGTTCGGACAGGGTTTCAATGAGCAGTTCTTC.

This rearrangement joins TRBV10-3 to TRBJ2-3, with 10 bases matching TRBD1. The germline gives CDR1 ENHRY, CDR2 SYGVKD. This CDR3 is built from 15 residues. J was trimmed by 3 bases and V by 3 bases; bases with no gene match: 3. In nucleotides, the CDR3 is TGTGCCATCAGTGACGGACAGGGGGGTACAGATACGCAGTATTTT. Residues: CAISDGQGGTDTQYF.

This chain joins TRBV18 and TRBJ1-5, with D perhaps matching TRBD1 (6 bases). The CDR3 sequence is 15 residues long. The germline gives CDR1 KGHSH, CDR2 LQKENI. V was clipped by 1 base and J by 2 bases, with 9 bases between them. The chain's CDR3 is CASSPQGVGNQPQHF. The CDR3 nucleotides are TGTGCCAGCTCACCACAGGGGGTTGGCAATCAGCCCCAGCATTTT.

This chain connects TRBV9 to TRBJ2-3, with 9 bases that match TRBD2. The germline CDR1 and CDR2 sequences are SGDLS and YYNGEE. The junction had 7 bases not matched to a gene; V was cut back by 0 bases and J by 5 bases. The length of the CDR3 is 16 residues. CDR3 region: CASSVGGGGAVDTQYF. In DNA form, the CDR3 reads TGTGCCAGCAGCGTAGGCGGCGGGGGGGCGGTAGATACGCAGTATTTT.

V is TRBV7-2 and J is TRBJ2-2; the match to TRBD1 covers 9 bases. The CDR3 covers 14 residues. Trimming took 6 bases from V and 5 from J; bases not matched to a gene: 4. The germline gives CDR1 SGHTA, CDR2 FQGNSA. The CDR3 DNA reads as TGTGCCAGCAGTGGGACAGGGTGGACCGGGGAGCTGTTTTTT. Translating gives CASSGTGWTGELFF.

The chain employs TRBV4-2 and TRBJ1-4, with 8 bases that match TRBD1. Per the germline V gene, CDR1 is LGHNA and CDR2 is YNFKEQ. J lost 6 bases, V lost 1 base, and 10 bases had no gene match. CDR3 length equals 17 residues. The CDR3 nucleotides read TGTGCCAGCAGCCAAGCTCTAAACAGGGGGATGGATGAAAAACTGTTTTTT. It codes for CASSQALNRGMDEKLFF.

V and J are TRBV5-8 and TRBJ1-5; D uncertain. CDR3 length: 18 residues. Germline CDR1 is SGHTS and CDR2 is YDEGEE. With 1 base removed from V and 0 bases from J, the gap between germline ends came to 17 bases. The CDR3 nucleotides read TGTGCCAGCAGCTTGATATTCGAAGCAACGTATAGCAATCAGCCCCAGCATTTT. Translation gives CASSLIFEATYSNQPQHF.

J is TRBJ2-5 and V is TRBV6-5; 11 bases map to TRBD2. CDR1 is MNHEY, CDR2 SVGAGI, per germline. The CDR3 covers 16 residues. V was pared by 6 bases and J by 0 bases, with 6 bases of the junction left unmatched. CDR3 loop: CASRYRLAGYQETQYF. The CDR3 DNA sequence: TGTGCCAGCAGGTACCGACTAGCGGGGTACCAAGAGACCCAGTACTTC.

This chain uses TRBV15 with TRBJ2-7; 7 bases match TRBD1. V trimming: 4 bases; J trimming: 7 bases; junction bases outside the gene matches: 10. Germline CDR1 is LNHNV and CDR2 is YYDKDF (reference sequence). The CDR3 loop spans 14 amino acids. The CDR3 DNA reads TGTGCCACCAGCACCCGACAGGGCTCCGGGGAGCAGTACTTC. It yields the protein CATSTRQGSGEQYF.

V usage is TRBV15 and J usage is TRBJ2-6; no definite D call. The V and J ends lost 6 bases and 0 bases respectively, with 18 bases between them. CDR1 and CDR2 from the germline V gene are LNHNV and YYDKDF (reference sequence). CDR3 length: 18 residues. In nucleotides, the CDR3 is TGTGCCACCAGACGAAGTATTTACGACAACTCTGGGGCCAACGTCCTGACTTTC. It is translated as CATRRSIYDNSGANVLTF.